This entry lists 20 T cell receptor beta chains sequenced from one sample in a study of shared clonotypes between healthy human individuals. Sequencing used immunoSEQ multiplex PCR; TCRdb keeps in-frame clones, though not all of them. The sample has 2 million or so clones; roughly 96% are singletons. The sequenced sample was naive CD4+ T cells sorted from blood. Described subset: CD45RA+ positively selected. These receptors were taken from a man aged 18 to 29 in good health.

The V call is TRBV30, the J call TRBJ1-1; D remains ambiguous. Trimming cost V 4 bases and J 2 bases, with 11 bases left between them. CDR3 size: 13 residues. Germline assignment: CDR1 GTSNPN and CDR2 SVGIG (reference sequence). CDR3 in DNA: TGTGCCTGGAATTTAGAGGGCAACACTGAAGCTTTCTTT. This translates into CAWNLEGNTEAFF.

CDR3 bases: TGTGCCAGCTCCCCGACAGGCTTGTCCTACGAGCAGTACTTC. This codes for CASSPTGLSYEQYF. The rearrangement joins TRBV25-1 to TRBJ2-7; a weak D match, TRBD1 (6 bases). The CDR3 spans 14 residues. V lost 8 bases and J 1 base, leaving 15 bases between the germline ends. Per the germline V gene, CDR1 is MGHDK and CDR2 is SYGVNS.

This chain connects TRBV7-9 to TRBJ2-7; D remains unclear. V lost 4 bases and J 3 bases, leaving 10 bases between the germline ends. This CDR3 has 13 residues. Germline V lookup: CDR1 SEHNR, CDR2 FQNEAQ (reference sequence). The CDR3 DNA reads TGTGCCAGCAGCTCTGACTCAAACTACGAGCAGTACTTC. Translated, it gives CASSSDSNYEQYF.

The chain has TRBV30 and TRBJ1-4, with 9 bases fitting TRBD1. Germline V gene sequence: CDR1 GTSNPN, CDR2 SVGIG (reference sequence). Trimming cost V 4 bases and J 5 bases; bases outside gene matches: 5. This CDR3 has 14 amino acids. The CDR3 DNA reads TGTGCCTGGATGACCGGGACAGGGAATGAAAAACTGTTTTTT. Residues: CAWMTGTGNEKLFF.

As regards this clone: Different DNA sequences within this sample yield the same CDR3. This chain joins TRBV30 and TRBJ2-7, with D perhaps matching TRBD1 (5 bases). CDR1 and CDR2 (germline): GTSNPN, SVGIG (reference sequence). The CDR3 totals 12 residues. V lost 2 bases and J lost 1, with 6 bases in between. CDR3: CAWSSGSYEQYF. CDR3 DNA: TGTGCCTGGAGTTCAGGGTCCTACGAGCAGTACTTC.

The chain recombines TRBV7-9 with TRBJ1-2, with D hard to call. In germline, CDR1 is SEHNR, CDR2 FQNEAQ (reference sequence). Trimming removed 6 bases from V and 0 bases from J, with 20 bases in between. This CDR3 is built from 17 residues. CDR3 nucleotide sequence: TGTGCCAGCAGTTTCAACACGCCAGGACGGGCTAACTATGGCTACACCTTC. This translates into CASSFNTPGRANYGYTF.

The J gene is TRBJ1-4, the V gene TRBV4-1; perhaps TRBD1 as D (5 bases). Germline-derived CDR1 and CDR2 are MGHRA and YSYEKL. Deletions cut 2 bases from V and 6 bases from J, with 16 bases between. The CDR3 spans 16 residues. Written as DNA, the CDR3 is TGCGCCAGCAGCCAAAGGTCGGCAGGGAATGATGAAAAACTGTTTTTT. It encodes CASSQRSAGNDEKLFF.

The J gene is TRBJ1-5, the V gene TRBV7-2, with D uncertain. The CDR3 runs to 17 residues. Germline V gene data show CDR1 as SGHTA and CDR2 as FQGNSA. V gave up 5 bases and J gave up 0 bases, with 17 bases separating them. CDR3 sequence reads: CASSPISTLYSNQPQHF. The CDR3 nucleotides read TGTGCCAGCAGCCCTATCTCAACCCTTTATAGCAATCAGCCCCAGCATTTT.

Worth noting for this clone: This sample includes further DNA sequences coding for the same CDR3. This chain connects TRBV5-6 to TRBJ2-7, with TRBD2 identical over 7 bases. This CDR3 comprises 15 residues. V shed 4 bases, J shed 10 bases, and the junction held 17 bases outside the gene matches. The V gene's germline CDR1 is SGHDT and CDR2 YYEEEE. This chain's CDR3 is CASSVTSAGPGEQYF. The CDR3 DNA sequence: TGTGCCAGCAGCGTTACTAGCGCTGGGCCCGGCGAACAGTACTTC.

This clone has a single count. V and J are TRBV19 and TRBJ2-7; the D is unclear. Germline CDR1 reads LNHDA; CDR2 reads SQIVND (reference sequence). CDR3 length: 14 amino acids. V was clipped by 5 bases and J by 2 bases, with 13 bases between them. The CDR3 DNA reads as TGTGCCAGTAGTGCTAGTGCATTCACCTACGAGCAGTACTTC. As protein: CASSASAFTYEQYF.

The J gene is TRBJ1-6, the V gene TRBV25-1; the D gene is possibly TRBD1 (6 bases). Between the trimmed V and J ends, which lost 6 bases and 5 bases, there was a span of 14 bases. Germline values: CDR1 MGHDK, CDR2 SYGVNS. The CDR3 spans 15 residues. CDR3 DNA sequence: TGTGCCAGCAGCGCCGACAGGCGAAATAATTCACCCCTCCACTTT. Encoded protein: CASSADRRNNSPLHF.

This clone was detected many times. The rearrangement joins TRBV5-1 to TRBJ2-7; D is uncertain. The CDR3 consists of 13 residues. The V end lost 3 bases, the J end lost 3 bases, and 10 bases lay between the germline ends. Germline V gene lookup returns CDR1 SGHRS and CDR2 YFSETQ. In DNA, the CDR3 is TGCGCCAGCAGCTCTACAATGAACTACGAGCAGTACTTC. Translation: CASSSTMNYEQYF.

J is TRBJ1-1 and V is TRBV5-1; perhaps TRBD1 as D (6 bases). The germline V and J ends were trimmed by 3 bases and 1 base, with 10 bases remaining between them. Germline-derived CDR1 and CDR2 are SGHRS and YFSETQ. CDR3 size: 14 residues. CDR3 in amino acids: CASSSLGQNTEAFF. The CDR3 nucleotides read TGCGCCAGCAGCTCCCTGGGACAGAACACTGAAGCTTTCTTT.

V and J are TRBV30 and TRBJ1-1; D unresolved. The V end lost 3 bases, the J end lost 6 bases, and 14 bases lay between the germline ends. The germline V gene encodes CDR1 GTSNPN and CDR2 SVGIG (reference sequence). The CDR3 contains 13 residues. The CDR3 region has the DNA TGTGCCTGGAGCCTACAGACGTCTGCTGAAGCTTTCTTT. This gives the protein CAWSLQTSAEAFF.

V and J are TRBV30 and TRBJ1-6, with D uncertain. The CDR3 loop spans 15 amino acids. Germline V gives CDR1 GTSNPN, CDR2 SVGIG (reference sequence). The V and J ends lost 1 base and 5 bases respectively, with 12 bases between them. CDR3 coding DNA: TGTGCCTGGAGTGGTTTCAGACAAAATAATTCACCCCTCCACTTT. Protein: CAWSGFRQNNSPLHF.

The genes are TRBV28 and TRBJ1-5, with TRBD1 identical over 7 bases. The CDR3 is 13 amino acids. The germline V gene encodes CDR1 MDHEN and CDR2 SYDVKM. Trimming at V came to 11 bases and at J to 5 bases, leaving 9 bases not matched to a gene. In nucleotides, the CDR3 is TGTGCCGCTGAGGACAGGTTCTATCAGCCCCAGCATTTT. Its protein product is CAAEDRFYQPQHF. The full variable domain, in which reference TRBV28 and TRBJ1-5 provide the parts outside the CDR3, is DVKVTQSSRYLVKRTGEKVFLECVQDMDHENMFWYRQDPGLGLRLIYFSYDVKMKEKGDIPEGYSVSREKKERFSLILESASTNQTSMYLCAAEDRFYQPQHFGDGTRLSIL.

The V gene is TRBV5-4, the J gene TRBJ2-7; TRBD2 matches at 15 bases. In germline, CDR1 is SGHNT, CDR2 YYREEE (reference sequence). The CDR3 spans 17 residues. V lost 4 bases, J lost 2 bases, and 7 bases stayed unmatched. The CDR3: CASSRGTSGGSTYEQYF. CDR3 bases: TGTGCCAGCAGCCGCGGGACTAGCGGGGGGTCTACCTACGAGCAGTACTTC. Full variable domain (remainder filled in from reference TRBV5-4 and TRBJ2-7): ETGVTQSPTHLIKTRGQQVTLRCSSQSGHNTVSWYQQALGQGPQFIFQYYREEENGRGNFPPRFSGLQFPNYSSELNVNALELDDSALYLCASSRGTSGGSTYEQYFGPGTRLTVT.

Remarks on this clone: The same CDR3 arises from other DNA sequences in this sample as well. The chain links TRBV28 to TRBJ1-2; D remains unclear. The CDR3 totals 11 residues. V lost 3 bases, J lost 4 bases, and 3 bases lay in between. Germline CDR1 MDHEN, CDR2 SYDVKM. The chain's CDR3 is CASSLSYGYTF. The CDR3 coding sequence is TGTGCCAGCAGTTTGTCCTATGGCTACACCTTC.

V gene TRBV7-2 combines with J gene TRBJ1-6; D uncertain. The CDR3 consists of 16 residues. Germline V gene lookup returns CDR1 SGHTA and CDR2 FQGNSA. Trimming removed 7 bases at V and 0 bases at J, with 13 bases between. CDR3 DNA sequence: TGTGCCAGCACCCTTCAAAGGAGCTCCTATAATTCACCCCTCCACTTT. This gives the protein CASTLQRSSYNSPLHF.

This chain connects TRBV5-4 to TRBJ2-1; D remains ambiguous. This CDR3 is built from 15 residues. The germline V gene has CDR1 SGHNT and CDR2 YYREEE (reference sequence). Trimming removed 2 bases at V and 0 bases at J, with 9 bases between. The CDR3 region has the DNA TGTGCCAGCAGCTTCGACGGTAGCTCCTACAATGAGCAGTTCTTC. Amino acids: CASSFDGSSYNEQFF.